This T cell receptor beta chain originates from a study of vaccination and CD4 T cells after COVID-19. The CDR3 is made up of 13 amino acids. Germline CDR1 SGHNT, CDR2 YYREEE (reference sequence). V shed 0 bases and J shed 0 bases, with 2 bases lying between them. The Oncomine TCR Beta short-read assay generated sequence data from the DNA of cultured CD4+ T cells. MiXCR, run by TCRdb on the PCR reads, gives a single entry per CDR3 protein. The table includes roughly 10,000 distinct CDR3 sequences, about 44% detected once. The treatment is: approximately 9-day PBMC culture with coronavirus spike peptide pools or control peptides (ViraFEST assay). Researchers collected the unexposed donor's CD4+ T cells before the COVID-19 pandemic (2011-2018). Regarding this clonotype: Its antigen is currently unknown.

The V gene is TRBV5-4, the J gene TRBJ2-3; no definite D call. The sequenced sample consisted of CD4+ T cells from blood, cultured in vitro. This clonotype was obtained from a human donor in good health. CDR3 sequence: CASSLVSTDTQYF. CDR3 DNA: TGTGCCAGCAGCTTGGTTAGCACAGATACGCAGTATTTT.